The 28 T cell receptor beta chains listed next were all sequenced from one sample in a study of T cell responses to AZD1222 COVID-19 vaccine (dated by TCRdb to the early 2020s). The library was built by means of the immunoSEQ multiplex PCR assay. TCRdb obtained this table from immuneACCESS and retained in-frame rearrangements with V and J assigned. These tables miss some clones; where compared with another copy, unresolved V genes account for less than half of the shortfall, and the remainder is unexplained. The sample table records some 120,000 clones; 80% to 95% of these occur just once. Approximately 8% of the sample comes from the top ten. Per the publication, the time point label means: about 28 days (+/-7) after the second vaccine dose. The source was peripheral blood, collected 28 days after the second AZD1222 dose. All receptors derive from an adult who received the AZD1222 COVID-19 vaccine.

The chain uses TRBV1 and TRBJ1-4; the table's D call, TRBD1, has no DNA check behind it. TRBV1 is a known pseudogene. This CDR3 region has 15 residues. The CDR3 is CTSSHQQGQGEKLFF. The CDR3 DNA reads as TGCACCAGCAGCCACCAACAGGGACAGGGGGAAAAACTGTTTTTT.

This chain connects TRBV10-3 to TRBJ1-2, with 8 positions matching TRBD1. The germline gives CDR1 ENHRY, CDR2 SYGVKD. Trimming removed 7 bases from V and 7 bases from J; junction bases left unmatched: 11. This CDR3 spans 14 amino acids. The CDR3 bases are TGTGCCATCACCCCGGACAGGGATAGTGGTGGCTACACCTTC. Translating it yields CAITPDRDSGGYTF.

The chain links TRBV5-1 to TRBJ1-1; unclear D gene. The germline V and J ends were trimmed by 3 bases and 0 bases, with 6 bases remaining between them. This CDR3 is built from 13 residues. Per the germline V gene, CDR1 is SGHRS and CDR2 is YFSETQ. The CDR3 here is CASSSKVNTEAFF. The CDR3 nucleotides read TGCGCCAGCAGCTCAAAGGTGAACACTGAAGCTTTCTTT. Full variable domain (remainder filled in from reference TRBV5-1 and TRBJ1-1): KAGVTQTPRYLIKTRGQQVTLSCSPISGHRSVSWYQQTPGQGLQFLFEYFSETQRNKGNFPGRFSGRQFSNSRSEMNVSTLELGDSALYLCASSSKVNTEAFFGQGTRLTVV.

The V call is TRBV13, the J call TRBJ2-5; the D gene is possibly TRBD2 (5 bases). Looked up from germline, CDR1 is PRHDT and CDR2 is FYEKMQ (reference sequence). V was cut by 2 bases and J by 0 bases, with 13 bases left in between. CDR3 length equals 16 residues. The CDR3 loop is CASSLFGGWDQETQYF. The CDR3 DNA follows: TGTGCCAGCAGCTTATTCGGCGGGTGGGACCAAGAGACCCAGTACTTC.

This rearrangement joins TRBV12-5 to TRBJ1-2; 7 bases are a match to TRBD1. Germline lookup yields CDR1 LGHNT and CDR2 FRNRAP. The CDR3 spans 14 residues. After removal of 1 base from V and 5 bases from J, the junction contained 4 bases not matched to a gene. The CDR3 DNA reads as TGTGCTAGTGGTTTGGCCGGGACAGAATATGGCTACACCTTC. Encoded protein: CASGLAGTEYGYTF.

The rearrangement uses TRBV10-3 and TRBJ2-5, with TRBD1 matching 8 bases. V lost 5 bases and J lost 1; bases outside the gene matches: 3. This CDR3 has 14 residues. Germline CDR1 is ENHRY and CDR2 is SYGVKD. The CDR3 DNA sequence: TGTGCCATCAGTCCAGGACAGGGCCAAGAGACCCAGTACTTC. Translation gives CAISPGQGQETQYF.

The chain has TRBV28 and TRBJ1-2; D uncertain. Deletions cut 7 bases from V and 5 bases from J, with 23 bases between. CDR1 and CDR2 from the germline V gene are MDHEN and SYDVKM. This CDR3 is 16 amino acids long. CDR3 loop: CASTLGAGPISYGYTF. The CDR3 DNA reads as TGTGCCAGCACCCTGGGAGCGGGCCCGATATCTTATGGCTACACCTTC.

The chain is built from TRBV5-1 and TRBJ1-1; D remains ambiguous. Germline V gene lookup returns CDR1 SGHRS and CDR2 YFSETQ. Trimming pared 2 bases from V and 1 base from J, leaving 6 bases between. This CDR3 region has 13 residues. CDR3 in DNA: TGCGCCAGCAGCTTCACACCGAACACTGAAGCTTTCTTT. This encodes CASSFTPNTEAFF.

J is TRBJ1-1 and V is TRBV28, with D hard to call. The V end was cut by 5 bases, the J end by 1 base, with 8 bases between. The germline gives CDR1 MDHEN, CDR2 SYDVKM. This CDR3 comprises 13 residues. The CDR3 DNA reads TGTGCCAGCAGTCTCATACCGAACACTGAAGCTTTCTTT. Translation: CASSLIPNTEAFF.

This chain joins TRBV28 and TRBJ2-4; D may correspond to TRBD1 or TRBD2 (6 bases each). CDR1 is MDHEN and CDR2 is SYDVKM in the germline V gene. V was shortened by 3 bases and J by 0 bases, with 18 bases between the two germline ends. The CDR3 covers 18 residues. The CDR3 spells CASSFSGEGGGAKNIQYF. The DNA for the CDR3 is TGTGCCAGCAGTTTTTCCGGTGAGGGGGGAGGAGCCAAAAACATTCAGTACTTC.

The V and J genes are TRBV7-8 and TRBJ1-1; D is possibly TRBD1 (5 bases). The V and J ends lost 1 base and 3 bases respectively, with 12 bases between them. The germline CDR1 and CDR2 sequences are SGHVS and FQNEAQ. The CDR3 contains 15 residues. In DNA, the CDR3 is TGTGCCAGCAGCTTAGGCCGGGGCGGGTACACTGAAGCTTTCTTT. This gives the protein CASSLGRGGYTEAFF. The whole variable domain, filled in from reference TRBV7-8 and TRBJ1-1, reads GAGVSQSPRYKVAKRGQDVALRCDPISGHVSLFWYQQALGQGPEFLTYFQNEAQLDKSGLPSDRFFAERPEGSVSTLKIQRTQQEDSAVYLCASSLGRGGYTEAFFGQGTRLTVV.

This clone was observed once. The chain carries TRBV28 and TRBJ1-4; D not resolved. This CDR3 region has 15 residues. V gave up 4 bases and J gave up 5 bases, with 14 bases separating them. Germline V gives CDR1 MDHEN, CDR2 SYDVKM. Written as DNA, the CDR3 is TGTGCCAGCAGTTCCCCGGGTGAGGCGAATGAAAAACTGTTTTTT. The encoded protein is CASSSPGEANEKLFF.

The chain is built from TRBV27 and TRBJ2-5; 11 nucleotides agree with TRBD2. V gave up 8 bases and J gave up 5 bases; unmatched junction bases: 10. This CDR3 has 15 residues. CDR1 and CDR2 from the germline V gene are MNHEY and SMNVEV (reference sequence). CDR3 loop: CASATSGSPGETQYF. The CDR3 DNA follows: TGTGCCAGCGCCACTAGCGGGAGCCCCGGGGAGACCCAGTACTTC.

This chain uses TRBV19 with TRBJ1-2, with D possibly TRBD1 on 6 matching bases. Trimming cost V 9 bases and J 0 bases, with 14 bases left between them. Germline CDR1 LNHDA, CDR2 SQIVND (reference sequence). The CDR3 covers 14 residues. This chain's CDR3 is CASAPGTSNYGYTF. The CDR3 nucleotides read TGTGCCAGCGCCCCCGGGACATCTAACTATGGCTACACCTTC.

The gene calls are TRBV6-2 or TRBV6-3 and TRBJ2-4; D not certain. V was pared by 2 bases and J by 4 bases, with 0 bases between. Germline-derived CDR1 and CDR2 are MNHEY and SVGEGT. The CDR3 length is 11 residues. The CDR3, as DNA: TGTGCCAGCAGTTACAAAAACATTCAGTACTTC. Its translation is CASSYKNIQYF.

The chain uses TRBV27 and TRBJ2-5; D might be TRBD2 (7 bases). CDR3 size: 13 residues. Germline lookup yields CDR1 MNHEY and CDR2 SMNVEV (reference sequence). Between the trimmed V and J ends, which lost 10 bases and 5 bases, there was a span of 17 bases. CDR3 amino acids: CATRRGGDETQYF. DNA of the CDR3: TGTGCCACTCGTCGAGGGGGGGACGAGACCCAGTACTTC.

This chain joins TRBV28 and TRBJ2-1; D is possibly TRBD2 (7 bases). The CDR3 totals 16 residues. V gave up 1 base and J gave up 4 bases, with 14 bases separating them. Looked up from germline, CDR1 is MDHEN and CDR2 is SYDVKM. The CDR3 sequence: CASSLLAGALYNEQFF. CDR3 nucleotide sequence: TGTGCCAGCAGTTTATTGGCGGGGGCCTTATACAATGAGCAGTTCTTC.

The gene calls are TRBV19 and TRBJ1-4; D is undetermined. Germline CDR1 and CDR2: LNHDA and SQIVND (reference sequence). V was trimmed by 6 bases and J by 5 bases, leaving 13 bases between them. The length of the CDR3 is 14 residues. Here the CDR3 DNA reads TGTGCCAGTAGGCCGGCGAGGTGGAATGAAAAACTGTTTTTT. This sequence encodes CASRPARWNEKLFF. Full variable domain (missing parts from reference TRBV19 and TRBJ1-4): DGGITQSPKYLFRKEGQNVTLSCEQNLNHDAMYWYRQDPGQGLRLIYYSQIVNDFQKGDIAEGYSVSREKKESFPLTVTSAQKNPTAFYLCASRPARWNEKLFFGSGTQLSVL.

The rearrangement links TRBV5-1 to TRBJ2-1; no firm D call. Trimming shortened V by 0 bases and J by 2 bases, and 9 bases separated the two germline ends. This CDR3 region has 15 residues. Germline V gives CDR1 SGHRS, CDR2 YFSETQ. CDR3 amino acids: CASSLEWAAYNEQFF. The CDR3 nucleotides are TGCGCCAGCAGCTTGGAGTGGGCGGCCTACAATGAGCAGTTCTTC. The whole variable domain, filled in from reference TRBV5-1 and TRBJ2-1, reads KAGVTQTPRYLIKTRGQQVTLSCSPISGHRSVSWYQQTPGQGLQFLFEYFSETQRNKGNFPGRFSGRQFSNSRSEMNVSTLELGDSALYLCASSLEWAAYNEQFFGPGTRLTVL.

The chain couples TRBV18 to TRBJ2-5, with 9 nucleotides matching TRBD2. The germline CDR1 and CDR2 sequences are KGHSH and LQKENI. The V gene end was trimmed by 2 bases and the J gene end by 0 bases; junction bases not matched to a gene: 7. This CDR3 is built from 17 residues. CDR3 protein: CASSPRQAGGNQETQYF. CDR3 sequence (DNA): TGTGCCAGCTCACCAAGACAAGCGGGGGGAAACCAAGAGACCCAGTACTTC.

V usage is TRBV2 and J usage is TRBJ1-6; D is possibly TRBD1 (5 bases). The CDR3 consists of 15 residues. Germline CDR1 is SNHLY and CDR2 is FYNNEI. V was pared by 5 bases and J by 5 bases, with 13 bases between. This chain's CDR3 is CASSPPGLNNSPLHF. The CDR3 bases are TGTGCCAGCAGTCCTCCGGGACTGAATAATTCACCCCTCCACTTT.

The count of this clone is one. CDR3 in amino acids: CASSQAPGQGDYEQYF. The CDR3 bases are TGCGCCAGCAGCCAGGCCCCCGGACAGGGGGACTACGAGCAGTACTTC. The chain is built from TRBV4-1 and TRBJ2-7, with 10 bases identical to TRBD1. CDR1 and CDR2 from the germline V gene are MGHRA and YSYEKL. This CDR3 has 16 amino acids. J lost 3 bases, V lost 3 bases, and 8 bases had no gene match.

This sequence joins TRBV10-3 and TRBJ1-1; D is unclear. V lost 4 bases and J 6 bases, leaving 9 bases between the germline ends. The CDR3 sequence is 12 residues long. CDR1 and CDR2 from the germline V gene are ENHRY and SYGVKD. CDR3 protein: CAISVGEAEAFF. CDR3 DNA: TGTGCCATCAGTGTGGGTGAGGCTGAAGCTTTCTTT.

The chain combines TRBV5-8 with TRBJ1-1, with D hard to call. V lost 2 bases, J lost 6 bases, and 17 bases lay in between. The CDR3 contains 15 residues. Germline loops: CDR1 SGHTS, CDR2 YDEGEE. For the CDR3, the DNA is TGTGCCAGCAGCTTAGTGGGCAGTCGGAGGGCTGAAGCTTTCTTT. It is translated as CASSLVGSRRAEAFF.

The chain has TRBV11-1 and TRBJ2-7, with D tentatively TRBD2 (6 bases). Germline CDR1 and CDR2: SGHAT and FQDESV (reference sequence). The CDR3 totals 13 residues. The V and J ends lost 3 bases and 6 bases respectively, with 12 bases between them. DNA of the CDR3: TGTGCCAGCAGCTTGTCGGGGGAGCGCGAGCAGTACTTC. Its protein is CASSLSGEREQYF.

The chain is built from TRBV19 and TRBJ1-1, with no clear D. Germline CDR1 reads LNHDA; CDR2 reads SQIVND (reference sequence). The CDR3 runs to 13 residues. V dropped 8 bases and J dropped 0 bases, with 10 bases sitting between them. The CDR3, as DNA: TGTGCCAGTGGGGTAGGGTTGAACACTGAAGCTTTCTTT. Translation: CASGVGLNTEAFF.

V gene TRBV19 combines with J gene TRBJ2-7, with D perhaps TRBD2 (5 bases). V gave up 4 bases and J gave up 4 bases, with 11 bases separating them. Germline values: CDR1 LNHDA, CDR2 SQIVND (reference sequence). CDR3 length: 13 amino acids. As DNA, the CDR3 is TGTGCCAGTAGTAGGGTACGGGGATACGAGCAGTACTTC. This encodes CASSRVRGYEQYF. The variable domain in full, with the rest retrieved from reference TRBV19 and TRBJ2-7, is DGGITQSPKYLFRKEGQNVTLSCEQNLNHDAMYWYRQDPGQGLRLIYYSQIVNDFQKGDIAEGYSVSREKKESFPLTVTSAQKNPTAFYLCASSRVRGYEQYFGPGTRLTVT.

This clone was seen a handful of times. This chain links TRBV25-1 with TRBJ1-1; 8 positions match TRBD1. The CDR3 length is 13 residues. The germline V gene encodes CDR1 MGHDK and CDR2 SYGVNS. The junction had 9 bases not matched to a gene; V was cut back by 4 bases and J by 11 bases. The CDR3 protein is CASSVRTGFGAFF. The CDR3 DNA reads as TGTGCCAGCAGTGTAAGGACAGGGTTCGGTGCTTTCTTT.